This is a list of T cell receptor beta chains from one sample in a study of cytotoxic CD8 clonotypes in ibrutinib-treated CLL. Sequencing used immunoSEQ multiplex PCR; TCRdb keeps in-frame clones, though not all of them. The sample gives fewer than 300,000 clones, roughly three quarters of which show up once; about 6% is in the top ten. The sequencing here drew on PBMCs, taken at disease progression, from a patient treated with ibrutinib. Every receptor here comes from a human donor with chronic lymphocytic leukemia. Both conserved end residues are part of each CDR3. A D gene is named only where the DNA matches it firmly. The size field is filled for only some rows; it gives once, few, many or a size class.

V: TRBV5-1; size: NA; D: NA; J: TRBJ2-5; CDR3: CASSWSQETQYF; DNA: TGCGCCAGCAGCTGGTCGCAAGAGACCCAGTACTTC
V: TRBV9; size: NA; D: NA; J: TRBJ2-1; CDR3: CASSVGAVSYNEQFF; DNA: TGTGCCAGCAGCGTAGGTGCAGTTTCCTACAATGAGCAGTTCTTC
V: TRBV19; size: NA; D: NA; J: TRBJ1-5; CDR3: CASSIEQGNPGNQPQHF; DNA: TGTGCCAGTAGTATCGAACAGGGAAATCCAGGCAATCAGCCCCAGCATTTT
V: TRBV7-7; size: NA; D: NA; J: TRBJ2-5; CDR3: CASSLALSTQETQYF; DNA: TGTGCCAGCAGCTTAGCTCTTTCGACCCAAGAGACCCAGTACTTC
V: TRBV5-1; size: NA; D: NA; J: TRBJ2-7; CDR3: CASAGKNSYEQYF; DNA: TGCGCCAGCGCAGGGAAGAACTCCTACGAGCAGTACTTC
V: TRBV9; size: few; D: NA; J: TRBJ2-1; CDR3: CASSGRDNEQFF; DNA: TGTGCCAGCAGCGGGAGGGACAATGAGCAGTTCTTC
V: TRBV28; size: NA; D: TRBD1; J: TRBJ2-7; CDR3: CASSSPGTGVHEQYF; DNA: TGTGCCAGCAGTTCCCCCGGGACAGGGGTGCACGAGCAGTACTTC
V: TRBV5-1; size: NA; D: TRBD2; J: TRBJ2-1; CDR3: CASSLASGVGEQFF; DNA: TGCGCCAGCAGCTTGGCCAGCGGGGTGGGTGAGCAGTTCTTC
V: TRBV29-1; size: NA; D: NA; J: TRBJ2-1; CDR3: CSVVTGVYNEQFF; DNA: TGCAGCGTCGTTACGGGGGTCTACAATGAGCAGTTCTTC
V: TRBV7-6; size: NA; D: TRBD1; J: TRBJ1-1; CDR3: CASSLEGRGQAFF; DNA: TGTGCCAGCAGCTTAGAGGGCCGGGGACAGGCTTTCTTT
V: TRBV9; size: once; D: NA; J: TRBJ1-2; CDR3: CASSQGFYGYTF; DNA: TGTGCCAGCAGCCAGGGTTTCTATGGCTACACCTTC
V: TRBV11-3; size: NA; D: TRBD1; J: TRBJ2-1; CDR3: CASSRHLTGGNEQFF; DNA: TGTGCCAGCAGCCGCCACCTGACAGGGGGGAATGAGCAGTTCTTC
V: TRBV4-1; size: NA; D: TRBD1; J: TRBJ1-2; CDR3: CASSLLGRGRDVNYGYTF; DNA: TGCGCCAGCAGCCTCCTAGGGAGGGGGCGGGATGTGAACTATGGCTACACCTTC
V: TRBV7-3; size: NA; D: NA; J: TRBJ1-2; CDR3: CASSLARTPEGYTF; DNA: TGTGCCAGCAGCTTAGCGAGGACCCCCGAAGGCTACACCTTC
V: TRBV9; size: NA; D: NA; J: TRBJ2-5; CDR3: CASSVGGAVQETQYF; DNA: TGTGCCAGCAGCGTAGGGGGGGCGGTCCAAGAGACCCAGTACTTC
V: TRBV6-6; size: NA; D: NA; J: TRBJ2-5; CDR3: CASSYPSGGKETQYF; DNA: TGTGCCAGCAGTTACCCGTCAGGCGGCAAAGAGACCCAGTACTTC
V: TRBV11-1; size: once; D: NA; J: TRBJ2-7; CDR3: CASSPESGHSSSYEQYF; DNA: TGTGCCAGCAGCCCAGAGTCGGGACACTCAAGCTCCTACGAGCAGTACTTC
V: TRBV9; size: NA; D: NA; J: TRBJ2-1; CDR3: CASGDYHPYNEQFF; DNA: TGTGCCAGCGGAGACTATCACCCTTACAATGAGCAGTTCTTC
V: TRBV7-6; size: NA; D: TRBD2; J: TRBJ2-7; CDR3: CASSRTRSYEQYF; DNA: TGTGCCAGCAGCCGGACTAGATCCTACGAGCAGTACTTC
V: TRBV5-6; size: NA; D: NA; J: TRBJ1-2; CDR3: CASSLVGREESYGYTF; DNA: TGTGCCAGCAGCTTAGTGGGCAGGGAAGAATCCTATGGCTACACCTTC
V: TRBV5-4; size: NA; D: TRBD1; J: TRBJ2-5; CDR3: CASSARQGMGTQYF; DNA: TGTGCCAGCAGCGCGCGACAGGGAATGGGGACCCAGTACTTC
V: TRBV9; size: NA; D: NA; J: TRBJ2-5; CDR3: CASSRTGIQETQYF; DNA: TGTGCCAGCAGCCGCACAGGGATCCAAGAGACCCAGTACTTC
V: TRBV4-2; size: NA; D: TRBD1; J: TRBJ1-5; CDR3: CASSQEVGQGAKQPQHF; DNA: TGTGCCAGCAGCCAAGAGGTGGGACAGGGGGCCAAACAGCCCCAGCATTTT
V: TRBV9; size: NA; D: NA; J: TRBJ2-7; CDR3: CASSVEGTSYEQYF; DNA: TGTGCCAGCAGCGTAGAAGGAACATCCTACGAGCAGTACTTC
V: TRBV18; size: once; D: TRBD1; J: TRBJ2-1; CDR3: CASSPPGGYNEQFF; DNA: TGTGCCAGCTCACCTCCAGGGGGATACAATGAGCAGTTCTTC
V: TRBV11-2; size: NA; D: TRBD2; J: TRBJ2-5; CDR3: CASRHGLAEETQYF; DNA: TGTGCCAGCAGACACGGACTAGCGGAAGAGACCCAGTACTTC
V: TRBV5-1; size: NA; D: TRBD1; J: TRBJ1-4; CDR3: CASSQTGGTNEKLFF; DNA: TGCGCCAGCAGCCAAACAGGGGGCACTAATGAAAAACTGTTTTTT
V: TRBV4-3; size: NA; D: TRBD1; J: TRBJ2-3; CDR3: CASSQDRGHEHTQYF; DNA: TGCGCCAGCAGCCAAGACAGGGGGCATGAGCATACGCAGTATTTT
V: TRBV14; size: NA; D: NA; J: TRBJ2-1; CDR3: CASSQEGMVGRPRQFF; DNA: TGTGCCAGCAGCCAAGAAGGAATGGTGGGCCGCCCACGGCAGTTCTTC
V: TRBV29-1; size: few; D: NA; J: TRBJ2-7; CDR3: CSVRDGFYEQYF; DNA: TGCAGCGTAAGAGACGGCTTCTACGAGCAGTACTTC
V: TRBV9; size: once; D: NA; J: TRBJ1-3; CDR3: CASSKKTDLSGNTIYF; DNA: TGTGCCAGCAGCAAAAAGACGGACCTCTCTGGAAACACCATATATTTT
V: TRBV4-3; size: NA; D: NA; J: TRBJ2-2; CDR3: CASSQDSIATGELFF; DNA: TGCGCCAGCAGCCAAGATAGTATAGCCACCGGGGAGCTGTTTTTT
V: TRBV13; size: few; D: NA; J: TRBJ1-2; CDR3: CASSFSATGYGYTF; DNA: TGTGCCAGCAGCTTTTCAGCGACGGGCTATGGCTACACCTTC
V: TRBV11-2; size: NA; D: TRBD1; J: TRBJ2-2; CDR3: CASSRGTGMNTGELFF; DNA: TGTGCCAGCAGCCGCGGGACAGGGATGAACACCGGGGAGCTGTTTTTT
V: TRBV7-2; size: NA; D: TRBD2; J: TRBJ2-5; CDR3: CASSLVGGGGIPQETQYF; DNA: TGTGCCAGCAGCTTAGTCGGCGGCGGGGGGATACCTCAGGAGACCCAGTACTTC
V: TRBV28; size: NA; D: NA; J: TRBJ2-1; CDR3: CASSFYLLTGYNEQFF; DNA: TGTGCCAGCAGTTTTTATCTCTTAACAGGGTACAATGAGCAGTTCTTC
V: TRBV5-8; size: NA; D: NA; J: TRBJ2-5; CDR3: CASGSFGLTFEEETQYF; DNA: TGTGCCAGCGGGTCGTTTGGACTAACCTTTGAGGAAGAGACCCAGTACTTC
V: TRBV4-1; size: NA; D: NA; J: TRBJ2-7; CDR3: CASSQVKQASYEQYF; DNA: TGCGCCAGCAGCCAAGTGAAACAGGCGTCCTACGAGCAGTACTTC
V: TRBV5-1; size: NA; D: NA; J: TRBJ2-2; CDR3: CASSLVGGAGELFF; DNA: TGCGCCAGCAGCTTGGTCGGCGGGGCCGGGGAGCTGTTTTTT
V: TRBV28; size: many; D: TRBD1; J: TRBJ1-2; CDR3: CASSWDSTYGYTF; DNA: TGTGCCAGCAGTTGGGACAGCACTTATGGCTACACCTTC
V: TRBV7-9; size: NA; D: TRBD1; J: TRBJ2-4; CDR3: CASRGTVKNIQYF; DNA: TGTGCCAGCAGGGGGACAGTCAAAAACATTCAGTACTTC
V: TRBV7-2; size: NA; D: TRBD1; J: TRBJ1-5; CDR3: CASSRDRGNQPQHF; DNA: TGTGCCAGCAGCCGGGACAGGGGTAATCAGCCCCAGCATTTT
V: TRBV18; size: NA; D: NA; J: TRBJ1-1; CDR3: CASSLGRSEAFF; DNA: TGTGCCAGCTCATTAGGTCGAAGTGAAGCTTTCTTT
V: TRBV2; size: NA; D: TRBD2; J: TRBJ2-7; CDR3: CASSATSGGSSYEQYF; DNA: TGTGCCAGCAGCGCGACTAGCGGGGGGTCCTCCTACGAGCAGTACTTC
V: TRBV19; size: NA; D: NA; J: TRBJ1-2; CDR3: CASSPGTSGGGYTF; DNA: TGTGCCAGTAGCCCGGGGACGTCCGGCGGTGGCTACACCTTC
V: TRBV11-2; size: NA; D: NA; J: TRBJ2-3; CDR3: CASSLDLGSYTQYF; DNA: TGTGCCAGCAGCTTAGACCTAGGTAGTTATACGCAGTATTTT
V: TRBV18; size: NA; D: NA; J: TRBJ2-5; CDR3: CASSPPGVQETQYF; DNA: TGTGCCAGCTCACCACCGGGGGTACAAGAGACCCAGTACTTC
V: TRBV19; size: NA; D: NA; J: TRBJ2-7; CDR3: CASSTAIDYEQYF; DNA: TGTGCCAGTAGTACGGCCATTGACTACGAGCAGTACTTC
V: TRBV10-3; size: NA; D: TRBD1; J: TRBJ1-6; CDR3: CAISESGNRGNSPLHF; DNA: TGTGCCATCAGTGAGTCTGGGAACAGGGGCAATTCACCCCTCCACTTT
V: TRBV11-2; size: NA; D: NA; J: TRBJ1-2; CDR3: CASSRAWERDGYTF; DNA: TGTGCCAGCAGCCGAGCCTGGGAGAGGGATGGCTACACCTTC
V: TRBV4-3; size: NA; D: NA; J: TRBJ2-1; CDR3: CASSPALGVSGRYNEQFF; DNA: TGCGCCAGCAGCCCCGCCCTTGGGGTTAGCGGTCGGTACAATGAGCAGTTCTTC
V: TRBV9; size: NA; D: TRBD1; J: TRBJ1-2; CDR3: CASSARTGPNYGYTF; DNA: TGTGCCAGCAGCGCCCGGACAGGGCCTAACTATGGCTACACCTTC